A selection of T cell receptor beta chains follows, all from one sample in a study of cytomegalovirus exposure and HLA in healthy donors. The table came from immunoSEQ multiplex PCR; TCRdb's copy has only in-frame clones and leaves some out. The sample lists about 64,000 clones; more than 60% were seen once. The source material was PBMCs. The receptors here all came from a male donor in good health and CMV-seropositive. Both conserved end residues are part of each CDR3. Fields, in order: CDR3 DNA, CDR3 protein, V gene, D gene, J gene, clone size. The D gene is left open where the match is weak. Clone size appears in some rows only: once, few, many, or a class for an expanded clone.

CDR3 DNA: TGTGCCAGCAGCCCTAACAACCAGGGAGGGTATGGCTACACCTTC; CDR3 protein: CASSPNNQGGYGYTF; V gene: TRBV7-9; D gene: -; J gene: TRBJ1-2; clone size: -
CDR3 DNA: TGTGCCAGCAGCTCTAGAACTGAGGTCCAAGAGACCCAGTACTTC; CDR3 protein: CASSSRTEVQETQYF; V gene: TRBV5-6; D gene: -; J gene: TRBJ2-5; clone size: -
CDR3 DNA: TGTGCCAGCAGTCCACTACAGGGTTCCTACGAGCAGTACTTC; CDR3 protein: CASSPLQGSYEQYF; V gene: TRBV6-5; D gene: -; J gene: TRBJ2-7; clone size: few
CDR3 DNA: TGTGCCAGTAGCGCACAGCTTACCTACGAGCAGTACTTC; CDR3 protein: CASSAQLTYEQYF; V gene: TRBV19; D gene: -; J gene: TRBJ2-7; clone size: once
CDR3 DNA: TGTGCCAGCAGCCCCAACCCGACAGGGACTAATTCACCCCTCCACTTT; CDR3 protein: CASSPNPTGTNSPLHF; V gene: TRBV5-4; D gene: TRBD1; J gene: TRBJ1-6; clone size: -
CDR3 DNA: TGTGCCAGCAGCCCCCAGTCAGGGGGCGAACGGGAAAAACTGTTTTTT; CDR3 protein: CASSPQSGGEREKLFF; V gene: TRBV7-9; D gene: TRBD1; J gene: TRBJ1-4; clone size: -
CDR3 DNA: TGTGCCAGCAGCGACTGGCGGCGGGGAACAGATACGCAGTATTTT; CDR3 protein: CASSDWRRGTDTQYF; V gene: TRBV25-1; D gene: -; J gene: TRBJ2-3; clone size: few
CDR3 DNA: TGTGCCAGCAGTGACGGACTAGCGGGGGGGGACTACGAGCAGTACTTC; CDR3 protein: CASSDGLAGGDYEQYF; V gene: TRBV6-1; D gene: TRBD2; J gene: TRBJ2-7; clone size: -
CDR3 DNA: TGTGCCAGCAGCTTAGGGTTGCGCTACGAGCAGTACTTC; CDR3 protein: CASSLGLRYEQYF; V gene: TRBV7-7; D gene: -; J gene: TRBJ2-7; clone size: -
CDR3 DNA: TGTGCCAGCAGCTTACAGGGGGCTGGAAACACCATATATTTT; CDR3 protein: CASSLQGAGNTIYF; V gene: TRBV7-3; D gene: TRBD1; J gene: TRBJ1-3; clone size: once
CDR3 DNA: TGTGCCAGCAGCGATAGCGGGGGATCCTACGAGCAGTACTTC; CDR3 protein: CASSDSGGSYEQYF; V gene: TRBV5-4; D gene: TRBD2; J gene: TRBJ2-7; clone size: -
CDR3 DNA: TGCAGCGTTTCGGACAGACTGAACACTGAAGCTTTCTTT; CDR3 protein: CSVSDRLNTEAFF; V gene: TRBV29-1; D gene: -; J gene: TRBJ1-1; clone size: -
CDR3 DNA: TGTGCCAGTAGTGCCATAGCGAGGTGGAGCACAGATACGCAGTATTTT; CDR3 protein: CASSAIARWSTDTQYF; V gene: TRBV19; D gene: -; J gene: TRBJ2-3; clone size: -